This TCR beta chain was identified in a study of control samples from healthy donors and cancer patients. CDR3 length: 14 amino acids. J gave up 3 bases and V 3 bases, and 2 bases lay outside the gene matches. Germline-derived CDR1 and CDR2 are ENHRY and SYGVKD. TCRdb keeps only in-frame clones here, not all; method: immunoSEQ multiplex PCR. This sample carries around 90,000 clones, approximately 81% of them seen once, and the ten largest clones take less than 2.5%. The sequencing input was blood. J is TRBJ2-7 and V is TRBV10-3; 10 nucleotides match TRBD1. The sequence derives from a woman aged 40-49 years in good health. DNA of the CDR3: TGTGCCATCAGTGACGGGACAGGGGTCTACGAGCAGTACTTC. It is translated as CAISDGTGVYEQYF.